This T cell receptor beta chain was documented in a study of OX40 agonist ivuxolimab in advanced cancers. The wider study: Partial responses occurred in three patients (one hepatocellular carcinoma, two cutaneous melanoma).

V trimming: 1 base; J trimming: 7 bases; junction bases outside the gene matches: 3. From germline, CDR1 is SGHRS and CDR2 YFSETQ. The CDR3 extends over 15 amino acids. TCRdb's copy holds only in-frame clones and misses some; the assay was immunoSEQ multiplex PCR. In the table there are about 84,000 clones, approximately 89% of which are singletons. In this sample, this clone turned up once. The TCR was taken from an adult with an advanced solid tumor such as melanoma, head and neck, liver or kidney cancer. The specimen comprised CD4+ or CD8+ T cells sorted from blood, sampled in a trial of the OX40 agonist ivuxolimab. The chain combines TRBV5-1 with TRBJ2-1; 12 bases are shared with TRBD2. CDR3: CASSLLAGGGNEQFF. CDR3 sequence (DNA): TGCGCCAGCAGCTTGCTAGCGGGAGGGGGTAATGAGCAGTTCTTC.